The entry below describes one TCR beta chain. This record comes from a study of blood T cell repertoires in COVID-19. Study overall: The United States, Italy and Spain provided the acute and convalescent COVID-19 samples. PBMCs, B-cell-depleted T cells, or T cells were the source of the cDNA or gDNA that made up the material.

Original processing notes: Estimated nucleated cell counts came from reference gene primer amplification. Sequencing was performed with immunoSEQ multiplex PCR; in TCRdb, only in-frame clones are kept and a portion is missing. The D gene and trimming were derived from the DNA, and the V and J assignments and clone size from that table. The table records about 70,000 clones, around nine tenths of them present only once. The germline V and J ends were trimmed by 4 bases and 1 base, with 8 bases remaining between them. The CDR3 extends over 13 amino acids. Per the germline V gene, CDR1 is SGHRS and CDR2 is YFSETQ.

The genes are TRBV5-1 and TRBJ1-1; D is unclear. Material: peripheral blood. The clonotype was recovered from a woman aged 55-70 years with acute or convalescent COVID-19. CDR3 loop: CASSGDGNTEAFF. In DNA, the CDR3 is TGCGCCAGCAGCGGAGACGGGAACACTGAAGCTTTCTTT. The full variable domain, in which reference TRBV5-1 and TRBJ1-1 provide the parts outside the CDR3, is KAGVTQTPRYLIKTRGQQVTLSCSPISGHRSVSWYQQTPGQGLQFLFEYFSETQRNKGNFPGRFSGRQFSNSRSEMNVSTLELGDSALYLCASSGDGNTEAFFGQGTRLTVV.